The 21 T cell receptor beta chains below come from one sample, sequenced in a study of cytomegalovirus exposure and HLA in healthy donors. The study ran its PCR with 60 Vbeta and 13 Jbeta primers. Assay used: immunoSEQ multiplex PCR; TCRdb lists only in-frame clones, some missing. Here the sample spans some 150,000 clones, roughly 64% being singletons. The sample taken for sequencing was PBMCs. The source of these receptors is a woman aged 25 to 39 in good health and CMV-seropositive.

The chain is built from TRBV25-1 and TRBJ1-6; TRBD1 is a possible D gene (6 bases). V dropped 5 bases and J dropped 1 base, with 9 bases sitting between them. Germline CDR1 reads MGHDK; CDR2 reads SYGVNS. There are 15 residues in the CDR3. CDR3 bases: TGTGCCAGCAGTCTTCAGGGGTCCTATAATTCACCCCTCCACTTT. It encodes CASSLQGSYNSPLHF.

CDR3 amino acids: CASSPRTETGYYEQYF. For the CDR3, the DNA is TGTGCCAGCTCACCGCGAACAGAGACAGGGTACTACGAGCAGTACTTC. This chain uses TRBV18 with TRBJ2-7; TRBD1 matches at 7 bases. Losses at the gene ends were 3 bases for V and 3 bases for J; bases not matched to a gene: 11. The CDR3 sequence is 16 residues long. In germline, CDR1 is KGHSH, CDR2 LQKENI.

The rearrangement links TRBV5-1 to TRBJ1-2; 8 bases map to TRBD1. Germline V gives CDR1 SGHRS, CDR2 YFSETQ. Trimming removed 5 bases from V and 8 bases from J; junction bases left unmatched: 5. This CDR3 contains 12 residues. The CDR3 loop is CASREPGGGYTF. DNA of the CDR3: TGCGCCAGCAGAGAGCCAGGGGGCGGCTACACCTTC.

This clone was picked up one time. V is TRBV5-5 and J is TRBJ1-6; maybe TRBD1 (6 bases). Trimming left V 0 bases short and J 10 bases short, with 11 bases between. The CDR3 totals 14 residues. The germline CDR1 and CDR2 sequences are SGHKS and YYEKEE (reference sequence). CDR3 sequence: CASSLEGVDSPLHF. The CDR3 DNA reads as TGTGCCAGCAGCTTGGAGGGGGTAGACTCACCCCTCCACTTT.

This clone has a single count. The chain couples TRBV7-2 to TRBJ1-2; 8 bases agree with TRBD1. V lost 3 bases to trimming and J lost 8 bases; unmatched junction nucleotides: 8. There are 14 residues in the CDR3. Germline V gene data show CDR1 as SGHTA and CDR2 as FQGNSA. The CDR3 nucleotides are TGTGCCAGCAGCTTGGACAGGGTCGTTCGGGGCTACACCTTC. This sequence encodes CASSLDRVVRGYTF.

The gene calls are TRBV2 and TRBJ1-1; a weak D match, TRBD1 (6 bases). Trimming removed 8 bases from V and 2 bases from J, with 9 bases in between. Germline CDR1 is SNHLY and CDR2 is FYNNEI. The CDR3 is made up of 12 amino acids. Written as DNA, the CDR3 is TGTGCCAGCCTACAGGGAAACACTGAAGCTTTCTTT. Translated: CASLQGNTEAFF.

This rearrangement joins TRBV6-1 to TRBJ1-1, with TRBD1 as a possible D gene (5 bases). Germline V gene lookup returns CDR1 MNHNS and CDR2 SASEGT. The CDR3 has 14 residues. V lost 6 bases and J lost 1, with 12 bases in between. This CDR3 is CASRGRVRNTEAFF. Here the CDR3 DNA reads TGTGCCAGCAGGGGGCGCGTTAGGAACACTGAAGCTTTCTTT.

This chain links TRBV19 with TRBJ1-5, with D possibly being TRBD1 (6 bases). The V end was cut by 4 bases, the J end by 5 bases, with 12 bases between. Germline assignment: CDR1 LNHDA and CDR2 SQIVND (reference sequence). This CDR3 spans 14 amino acids. The CDR3 protein is CASSKQQGDQPQHF. Written as DNA, the CDR3 is TGTGCCAGTAGTAAACAACAGGGAGATCAGCCCCAGCATTTT.

This clone has only one observation. The chain carries TRBV5-4 and TRBJ2-1; D not certain. Germline-derived CDR1 and CDR2 are SGHNT and YYREEE (reference sequence). V lost 0 bases to trimming and J lost 5 bases, with 9 bases between them. This CDR3 is 14 amino acids long. CDR3 amino acids: CASSLGLDHNEQFF. The CDR3 nucleotides read TGTGCCAGCAGCTTGGGTCTAGACCACAATGAGCAGTTCTTC.

The chain has TRBV4-1 and TRBJ2-3, with D tentatively TRBD2 (6 bases). This CDR3 has 14 residues. Trimming removed 4 bases from V and 3 bases from J, with 11 bases in between. Germline V gives CDR1 MGHRA, CDR2 YSYEKL. CDR3 bases: TGCGCCAGCAGCCGGGGCGGGATTACAGATACGCAGTATTTT. This translates into CASSRGGITDTQYF.

The chain carries TRBV7-8 and TRBJ2-7, with 8 bases identical to TRBD2. Germline V lookup: CDR1 SGHVS, CDR2 FQNEAQ. The V and J ends lost 0 bases and 5 bases, in that order; junction bases with no gene match: 9. CDR3 length: 16 amino acids. CDR3 DNA sequence: TGTGCCAGCAGCTTAGCGAGCCCGGGAGGGCCCCACGAGCAGTACTTC. This sequence encodes CASSLASPGGPHEQYF.

This chain connects TRBV10-3 to TRBJ2-2; TRBD1 aligns across 11 bases. The germline gives CDR1 ENHRY, CDR2 SYGVKD. There are 15 residues in the CDR3. V lost 11 bases, J lost 5 bases, and 10 bases stayed unmatched. The CDR3 region is CAGAGGQGDTGELFF. The CDR3 DNA reads as TGTGCCGGAGCCGGGGGACAGGGGGATACCGGGGAGCTGTTTTTT.

Here the CDR3 DNA reads TGTGCCAGCAGCTCCTTCCTAGCGGGGGGGTCAACCCCTAGCACAGATACGCAGTATTTT. The encoded protein is CASSSFLAGGSTPSTDTQYF. The chain joins TRBV13 to TRBJ2-3; 12 bases line up with TRBD2. The CDR3 is 20 residues long. With V trimmed by 4 bases and J by 0 bases, 14 bases remained unmatched. Germline CDR1 and CDR2: PRHDT and FYEKMQ (reference sequence).

This rearrangement joins TRBV28 to TRBJ1-2; no firm D call. V was pared by 10 bases and J by 5 bases, with 11 bases between. The length of the CDR3 is 11 residues. The germline gives CDR1 MDHEN, CDR2 SYDVKM. The CDR3 sequence: CATRREYGYTF. The DNA for the CDR3 is TGTGCCACCCGTCGGGAGTATGGCTACACCTTC.

The V call is TRBV4-2, the J call TRBJ1-1; D remains unclear. The CDR3 loop spans 14 amino acids. V shed 2 bases and J shed 5 bases, with 12 bases lying between them. Germline V lookup: CDR1 LGHNA, CDR2 YNFKEQ. The CDR3 DNA sequence: TGTGCCAGCAGCCAAATGAGGCGACCTACTGAAGCTTTCTTT. Encoded protein: CASSQMRRPTEAFF.

The CDR3 loop reads CASSELALEETQYF. CDR3 in DNA: TGTGCCAGTAGTGAACTAGCGCTGGAGGAGACCCAGTACTTC. The chain is built from TRBV19 and TRBJ2-5, with TRBD2 identical over 7 bases. V was pared by 5 bases and J by 5 bases, with 8 bases of the junction left unmatched. The CDR3 covers 14 residues. Germline V gene data show CDR1 as LNHDA and CDR2 as SQIVND (reference sequence).

This clone has more than one count but fewer than ten. V gene TRBV7-3 combines with J gene TRBJ2-1; 7 positions match TRBD2. CDR1 SGHTA and CDR2 FQGTGA come from the germline V gene. V was clipped by 2 bases and J by 8 bases; unmatched bases: 0. The CDR3 runs 12 residues. CDR3 nucleotides: TGTGCCAGCAGCTTACGGGGGGATGAGCAGTTCTTC. This sequence encodes CASSLRGDEQFF.

The chain combines TRBV5-1 with TRBJ1-1; possible D gene TRBD1, 5 bases. CDR3 size: 11 residues. With 4 bases removed from V and 9 bases from J, the gap between germline ends came to 10 bases. From germline, CDR1 is SGHRS and CDR2 YFSETQ. The CDR3 loop is CASSLEGQAFF. The CDR3 coding sequence is TGCGCCAGCAGCCTGGAGGGGCAAGCTTTCTTT.

This clone has a single count. The chain has TRBV5-1 and TRBJ2-7; 13 bases line up with TRBD2. V shed 3 bases and J 5 bases; nucleotides not matched to a gene: 2. The CDR3 contains 14 residues. The germline CDR1 and CDR2 sequences are SGHRS and YFSETQ. CDR3 in DNA: TGCGCCAGCAGCTCCGGACTAGCGGGAGACGAGCAGTACTTC. Its translation: CASSSGLAGDEQYF.

V is TRBV5-1 and J is TRBJ2-3; D gene ambiguous. Trimming took 0 bases from V and 1 from J, leaving 3 bases between them. This CDR3 is built from 13 residues. Germline lookup yields CDR1 SGHRS and CDR2 YFSETQ. The CDR3 loop reads CASSLAGTDTQYF. The CDR3, as DNA: TGCGCCAGCAGCTTGGCTGGCACAGATACGCAGTATTTT. Drawing the rest from reference TRBV5-1 and TRBJ2-3, the complete variable domain is KAGVTQTPRYLIKTRGQQVTLSCSPISGHRSVSWYQQTPGQGLQFLFEYFSETQRNKGNFPGRFSGRQFSNSRSEMNVSTLELGDSALYLCASSLAGTDTQYFGPGTRLTVL.

The chain joins TRBV4-2 to TRBJ2-1, with 9 nucleotides matching TRBD2. CDR1 is LGHNA, CDR2 YNFKEQ, per germline. V shed 4 bases, J shed 5 bases, and the junction held 9 bases outside the gene matches. The CDR3 runs 16 residues. The CDR3 DNA reads as TGTGCCAGCAGCCGAGATCCTAGCGGGACCAACAATGAGCAGTTCTTC. It is translated as CASSRDPSGTNNEQFF.